This entry is about one TCR beta chain. The sample comes from a study of shared clonotypes between healthy human individuals. Cells designated naive CD8 were CD45RO-negative and were positively selected for CCR7, with terminally differentiated effector memory CD45RA+ cells excluded. Caucasian adults residing in Nashville, Tennessee made up all the donors. Replicate PCRs for sorted subsets used around 200 ng DNA; this equaled 25,000 to 30,000 T cell genomes. This table comes from immunoSEQ multiplex PCR, and its TCRdb copy is limited to in-frame clones, with some not included. The sample consists of some 2.1 million clones, over 85% of them appearing once. This CDR3 has 15 residues. V lost 2 bases, J lost 7 bases, and 7 bases stayed unmatched.

This receptor was obtained from a man aged 18 to 30 in good health. Some clones in this sample may be carry-over from other donors' samples. V and J are TRBV6-7 and TRBJ1-5, with 8 bases identical to TRBD1. TRBV6-7 is an ORF, with its function uncertain. Sequences were obtained from naive CD8+ T cells from PBMCs. The CDR3 coding sequence is TGTGCCAGCAGTTACGAGGGACAGGCGGGACAGCCCCAGCATTTT. Amino acids: CASSYEGQAGQPQHF.